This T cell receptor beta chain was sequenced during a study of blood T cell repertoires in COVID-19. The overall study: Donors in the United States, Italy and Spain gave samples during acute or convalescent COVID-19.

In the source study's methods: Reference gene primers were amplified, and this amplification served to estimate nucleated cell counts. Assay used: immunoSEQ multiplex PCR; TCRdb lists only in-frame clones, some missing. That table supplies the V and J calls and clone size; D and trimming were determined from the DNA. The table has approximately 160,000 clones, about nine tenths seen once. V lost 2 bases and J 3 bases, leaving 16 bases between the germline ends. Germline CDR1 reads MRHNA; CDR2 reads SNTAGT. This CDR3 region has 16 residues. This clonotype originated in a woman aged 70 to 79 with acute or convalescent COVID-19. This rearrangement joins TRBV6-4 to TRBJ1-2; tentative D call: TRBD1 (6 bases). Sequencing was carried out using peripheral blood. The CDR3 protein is CASSDVGGRWDYGYTF. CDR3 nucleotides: TGTGCCAGCAGTGACGTCGGGGGGCGATGGGACTATGGCTACACCTTC.